One sample yielded the 30 T cell receptor beta chains listed below, sequenced in a study of cytomegalovirus exposure and HLA in healthy donors. PCR employed 60 Vbeta and 13 Jbeta primers. The protocol was immunoSEQ multiplex PCR, while the TCRdb copy is restricted to in-frame clones and leaves out a portion. Of about 240,000 clones in the sample, around 76% are singletons; the top ten hold approximately 5.3%. The sequenced sample was PBMCs. The receptor source for this set is a middle-aged woman in good health and CMV-seropositive.

The V and J genes are TRBV6-5 and TRBJ1-1, with a weak D call TRBD1 (6 bases). The germline V gene has CDR1 MNHEY and CDR2 SVGAGI. Trimming cost V 2 bases and J 10 bases, with 8 bases left between them. This CDR3 spans 11 amino acids. The CDR3 nucleotides read TGTGCCAGCAGTTACGGGGGCGGAGCTTTCTTT. Its protein product is CASSYGGGAFF.

The chain couples TRBV4-1 to TRBJ2-7; TRBD1 agrees at 12 bases. The junction had 7 bases not matched to a gene; V was cut back by 3 bases and J by 4 bases. Germline values: CDR1 MGHRA, CDR2 YSYEKL. The CDR3 sequence is 16 residues long. CDR3 in amino acids: CASSQGGQGARYEQYF. CDR3 sequence (DNA): TGCGCCAGCAGCCAGGGGGGACAGGGGGCGCGGTACGAGCAGTACTTC.

CDR3 protein: CASRLDRGATGELFF. The CDR3 DNA is TGTGCCAGCAGACTCGACAGGGGGGCCACCGGGGAGCTGTTTTTT. The chain is built from TRBV7-2 and TRBJ2-2; TRBD1 matches at 9 bases. J lost 4 bases, V lost 6 bases, and 6 bases had no gene match. The CDR3 spans 15 residues. Germline V lookup: CDR1 SGHTA, CDR2 FQGNSA.

The V call is TRBV7-6, the J call TRBJ1-1, with D possibly matching TRBD1 (5 bases). Germline CDR1 is SGHVS and CDR2 is FNYEAQ. The length of the CDR3 is 13 residues. Trimming stripped 10 bases from V and 5 bases from J, with 17 bases between. CDR3 in DNA: TGTGCCACCTACAGGCGAAGGAATACTGAAGCTTTCTTT. Translating it yields CATYRRRNTEAFF.

The CDR3 protein is CASSLEPHTDTQYF. The DNA for the CDR3 is TGCGCCAGCAGCTTGGAGCCCCACACAGATACGCAGTATTTT. This chain uses TRBV5-1 with TRBJ2-3, with D uncertain. CDR3 length equals 14 residues. V was shortened by 0 bases and J by 2 bases, with 7 bases between the two germline ends. In germline, CDR1 is SGHRS, CDR2 YFSETQ.

The table lists this clone with a count of one. This rearrangement joins TRBV19 to TRBJ2-1; 9 bases are a match to TRBD2. V gave up 6 bases and J gave up 5 bases; unmatched junction bases: 11. CDR1 LNHDA and CDR2 SQIVND come from the germline V gene (reference sequence). The CDR3 runs 16 residues. The CDR3 region has the DNA TGTGCCAGTAGCAAATTGGGGCGGGGGGGGAACAATGAGCAGTTCTTC. As protein: CASSKLGRGGNNEQFF.

The chain recombines TRBV28 with TRBJ1-2; TRBD1 aligns across 9 bases. CDR1 is MDHEN, CDR2 SYDVKM, per germline. This CDR3 spans 13 amino acids. The junction had 6 bases not matched to a gene; V was cut back by 10 bases and J by 3 bases. The CDR3 loop is CATRTGAYYGYTF. The CDR3 DNA sequence: TGTGCCACCCGGACAGGGGCCTACTATGGCTACACCTTC.

The rearrangement uses TRBV9 and TRBJ2-1; TRBD2 might be the D (6 bases). CDR3 length equals 13 residues. CDR1 is SGDLS, CDR2 YYNGEE, per germline. Trimming took off 0 bases at V and 8 bases at J, with 9 bases between the two ends. Written as DNA, the CDR3 is TGTGCCAGCAGCGTAGGTCCGGGAGATGAGCAGTTCTTC. Its protein is CASSVGPGDEQFF.

The rearrangement joins TRBV4-3 to TRBJ2-1; D not certain. CDR1 is LGHNA and CDR2 is YSLEER in the germline V gene. V was trimmed by 0 bases and J by 4 bases, leaving 7 bases between them. The CDR3 consists of 14 residues. As DNA, the CDR3 is TGCGCCAGCAGCCAAGACAGGCCATACAATGAGCAGTTCTTC. It is translated as CASSQDRPYNEQFF.

The rearrangement links TRBV5-1 to TRBJ2-3; TRBD2 might be the D (5 bases). The germline V gene encodes CDR1 SGHRS and CDR2 YFSETQ. The CDR3 is 15 amino acids. Trimming took 9 bases from V and 0 from J, leaving 17 bases between them. The CDR3 loop reads CATRGGGTSTDTQYF. In DNA, the CDR3 is TGCGCCACCCGGGGTGGCGGAACTAGCACAGATACGCAGTATTTT. The full variable domain, its missing parts supplied by reference TRBV5-1 and TRBJ2-3, is KAGVTQTPRYLIKTRGQQVTLSCSPISGHRSVSWYQQTPGQGLQFLFEYFSETQRNKGNFPGRFSGRQFSNSRSEMNVSTLELGDSALYLCATRGGGTSTDTQYFGPGTRLTVL.

This rearrangement joins TRBV7-3 to TRBJ2-5; the D gene is possibly TRBD1 (5 bases). This CDR3 comprises 13 residues. From germline, CDR1 is SGHTA and CDR2 FQGTGA. The ends were cut back, 5 bases at V and 1 base at J, with 8 bases in the middle. DNA for the CDR3: TGTGCCAGCAGCCCACAGGCCCAAGAGACCCAGTACTTC. Residues: CASSPQAQETQYF.

This rearrangement joins TRBV9 to TRBJ2-1; 8 bases are a match to TRBD2. With V trimmed by 0 bases and J by 10 bases, 12 bases remained unmatched. This CDR3 spans 16 amino acids. The germline V gene has CDR1 SGDLS and CDR2 YYNGEE. For the CDR3, the DNA is TGTGCCAGCAGCGTAGGAGCGGGACTAGGCCTAGGGGAGCAGTTCTTC. Translation: CASSVGAGLGLGEQFF.

As regards this clone: A junction boundary mismatches the germline segment, possibly from a read error. The same CDR3 is also encoded by other DNA sequences in this sample. This sequence joins TRBV2 and TRBJ2-2, with D possibly matching TRBD2 (6 bases). The CDR3 sequence is 14 residues long. Per the germline V gene, CDR1 is SNHLY and CDR2 is FYNNEI. The CDR3 spells CASRLGLQTGELFF. CDR3 sequence (DNA): TGTGCTAGCAGGCTGGGACTGCAAACCGGGGAGCTGTTTTTT.

Here the CDR3 reads CASSFPYSDRGTEAFF. The CDR3 nucleotides read TGTGCCAGCAGCTTCCCATACTCTGACCGAGGGACTGAAGCTTTCTTT. The chain employs TRBV28 and TRBJ1-1, with D hard to call. CDR3 size: 16 residues. Trimming took off 6 bases at V and 5 bases at J, with 22 bases between the two ends. Per germline, CDR1 MDHEN and CDR2 SYDVKM. The entire variable domain, with the rest obtained from reference TRBV28 and TRBJ1-1, is as follows: DVKVTQSSRYLVKRTGEKVFLECVQDMDHENMFWYRQDPGLGLRLIYFSYDVKMKEKGDIPEGYSVSREKKERFSLILESASTNQTSMYLCASSFPYSDRGTEAFFGQGTRLTVV.

This clone came up a few times. V and J are TRBV11-2 and TRBJ2-1; 9 nucleotides align to TRBD2. Looked up from germline, CDR1 is SGHAT and CDR2 is FQNNGV. The CDR3 contains 16 residues. The trim removed 2 bases at V and 4 bases at J, leaving 6 bases unmatched. The CDR3 coding sequence is TGTGCCAGCAGCTTACTTGCGGCGGGGGGGTACAATGAGCAGTTCTTC. This sequence encodes CASSLLAAGGYNEQFF.

J is TRBJ1-1 and V is TRBV6-5, with D unclear. The CDR3 contains 15 residues. The V end was cut by 3 bases, the J end by 5 bases, with 16 bases between. Germline V CDR1 and CDR2: MNHEY, SVGAGI. CDR3 nucleotides: TGTGCCAGCAGTTATCCCTTATCGGGCGGGACTGAAGCTTTCTTT. This gives the protein CASSYPLSGGTEAFF.

A note on this clone: The sample carries other DNA sequences with the same CDR3. The chain couples TRBV9 to TRBJ1-1; no reliable D call. The V gene lost 0 bases and the J gene lost 2 bases, with 5 bases spanning the gap. CDR3 length: 13 amino acids. From germline, CDR1 is SGDLS and CDR2 YYNGEE. The CDR3 coding sequence is TGTGCCAGCAGCGTAGGCAGAAACACTGAAGCTTTCTTT. Protein: CASSVGRNTEAFF. Complete variable domain (other parts from reference TRBV9 and TRBJ1-1): DSGVTQTPKHLITATGQRVTLRCSPRSGDLSVYWYQQSLDQGLQFLIQYYNGEERAKGNILERFSAQQFPDLHSELNLSSLELGDSALYFCASSVGRNTEAFFGQGTRLTVV.

On this clone itself: The sample carries other DNA sequences with the same CDR3. The gene calls are TRBV5-1 and TRBJ2-7, with 8 bases that match TRBD1. There are 14 residues in the CDR3. The J segment lost 3 bases and the V segment lost 0 bases, leaving 2 bases of the junction unmatched. Germline values: CDR1 SGHRS, CDR2 YFSETQ. CDR3 sequence: CASSLGTGGYEQYF. For the CDR3, the DNA is TGCGCCAGCAGCTTGGGAACAGGGGGCTACGAGCAGTACTTC.

V gene TRBV5-1 combines with J gene TRBJ2-3; 9 nucleotides match TRBD1. This CDR3 has 19 amino acids. After removal of 4 bases from V and 4 bases from J, the junction contained 19 bases not matched to a gene. Germline V gene sequence: CDR1 SGHRS, CDR2 YFSETQ. CDR3 coding DNA: TGCGCCAGCAGCGCCCGGGACAGGGACCACTTTGGCACAGCAGATACGCAGTATTTT. Translating gives CASSARDRDHFGTADTQYF.

The CDR3 protein is CASNRVGTGDNEQFF. The CDR3 DNA reads as TGTGCCAGCAATCGAGTGGGGACAGGGGACAATGAGCAGTTCTTC. V and J are TRBV6-1 and TRBJ2-1; the match to TRBD1 covers 10 bases. Trimming at V came to 7 bases and at J to 5 bases, leaving 8 bases not matched to a gene. Germline lookup yields CDR1 MNHNS and CDR2 SASEGT. The CDR3 is made up of 15 amino acids.

V and J are TRBV6-6 and TRBJ1-6; D unclear. Per the germline V gene, CDR1 is MNHNY and CDR2 is SVGAGI (reference sequence). Deletions cut 0 bases from V and 5 bases from J, with 11 bases between. The CDR3 extends over 16 amino acids. The CDR3 nucleotides read TGTGCCAGCAGTTACTCCGGGCAGAGGGATAATTCACCCCTCCACTTT. Residues: CASSYSGQRDNSPLHF.

This clone was recorded only once. The gene calls are TRBV10-3 and TRBJ1-1; 10 nucleotides align to TRBD1. Trimming took 10 bases from V and 6 from J; bases not matched to a gene: 14. Germline assignment: CDR1 ENHRY and CDR2 SYGVKD. The CDR3 covers 15 residues. The CDR3 region is CASQGRGQGSPEAFF. Here the CDR3 DNA reads TGTGCCAGCCAAGGTCGGGGACAGGGGTCCCCTGAAGCTTTCTTT.

The rearrangement uses TRBV19 and TRBJ2-1, with TRBD2 matching over 12 bases. Germline V gives CDR1 LNHDA, CDR2 SQIVND (reference sequence). This CDR3 has 21 amino acids. V gave up 0 bases and J gave up 0 bases; unmatched junction bases: 12. The CDR3 nucleotides read TGTGCCAGTAGTATAGATCCTAGCGGGAGGGGATACAGGAGCTCCTACAATGAGCAGTTCTTC. Translating it yields CASSIDPSGRGYRSSYNEQFF.

CDR3 amino acids: CASSELRTARYEQYF. DNA for the CDR3: TGCGCCAGCAGTGAGCTCCGGACAGCACGCTACGAGCAGTACTTC. V gene TRBV10-1 combines with J gene TRBJ2-7; TRBD1 might be the D (6 bases). V was clipped by 2 bases and J by 3 bases, with 14 bases between them. The CDR3 is 15 residues long. Germline CDR1 WNHNN, CDR2 SYGVQD (reference sequence).

This clone showed up just a few times. In DNA, the CDR3 is TGTGCCAGTAGTTACCCAGGGTATGGCTACACCTTC. It encodes CASSYPGYGYTF. This rearrangement joins TRBV19 to TRBJ1-2; a weak D match, TRBD1 (5 bases). The V gene's germline CDR1 is LNHDA and CDR2 SQIVND (reference sequence). V was clipped by 5 bases and J by 5 bases, with 9 bases between them. This CDR3 spans 12 amino acids.

The J gene is TRBJ2-7, the V gene TRBV28; 14 bases map to TRBD2. This CDR3 has 15 residues. The trim removed 8 bases at V and 3 bases at J, leaving 6 bases unmatched. Germline CDR1 MDHEN, CDR2 SYDVKM. CDR3 coding DNA: TGTGCCAGCGCGGGGACTAGCGGGAGAATCTACGAGCAGTACTTC. Its translation is CASAGTSGRIYEQYF.

The chain couples TRBV9 to TRBJ2-3, with 8 nucleotides matching TRBD2. The trim removed 0 bases at V and 4 bases at J, leaving 7 bases unmatched. This CDR3 spans 16 amino acids. Germline V gene lookup returns CDR1 SGDLS and CDR2 YYNGEE. CDR3 protein: CASSVDLSGSSDTQYF. Written as DNA, the CDR3 is TGTGCCAGCAGCGTAGATTTGAGCGGGAGTTCAGATACGCAGTATTTT.

The sample holds one count of this clone. The rearrangement joins TRBV21-1 to TRBJ2-1; the table calls TRBD1, which could not be checked here. TRBV21-1 is described as a pseudogene. This CDR3 spans 14 amino acids. This chain's CDR3 is CASRLDRQYNEQFF. DNA of the CDR3: TGTGCCAGCAGGTTGGATCGACAGTACAATGAGCAGTTCTTC.

The genes are TRBV5-1 and TRBJ2-3; 9 bases map to TRBD2. This CDR3 region has 15 residues. Germline-derived CDR1 and CDR2 are SGHRS and YFSETQ. With 3 bases clipped from V and 2 bases from J, the junction kept 4 bases outside the gene matches. Here the CDR3 DNA reads TGCGCCAGCAGCTCTATAGCGGGGGTCACAGATACGCAGTATTTT. Protein: CASSSIAGVTDTQYF.

This chain joins TRBV19 and TRBJ1-2; weak D call: TRBD1 (6 bases). Trimming cost V 10 bases and J 4 bases, with 22 bases left between them. The germline CDR1 and CDR2 sequences are LNHDA and SQIVND (reference sequence). This CDR3 has 15 amino acids. The CDR3 region is CATLRSGQYIYGYTF. CDR3 in DNA: TGTGCCACTCTTCGGTCAGGACAGTACATCTATGGCTACACCTTC. Together with reference TRBV19 and TRBJ1-2, the CDR3 gives the full variable domain: DGGITQSPKYLFRKEGQNVTLSCEQNLNHDAMYWYRQDPGQGLRLIYYSQIVNDFQKGDIAEGYSVSREKKESFPLTVTSAQKNPTAFYLCATLRSGQYIYGYTFGSGTRLTVV.